This paragraph covers one T cell receptor (beta chain) sequence. Combination of CD45RO+ cells with CCR7-negative CD45RA+ TemRA cells was used for CD8 memory. Clones were sequenced by immunoSEQ multiplex PCR, and TCRdb holds only the in-frame ones, with some missing. The sample shows 90,000 to 120,000 clones, less than 80% of them seen only once. The data belong to a study of shared clonotypes between healthy human individuals. Study as a whole: A couple of women and three men aged 18 to 49 served as donors.

Sequenced input: memory CD8+ T cells sorted from blood. Noted subset: CD45RO+ cells pooled with CCR7-negative TemRA cells. This sequence originates from a woman younger than 45 in good health.

The chain's CDR3 is CASSTRTSGINEQYF. The CDR3 DNA sequence: TGTGCCAGTAGCACCCGGACTAGCGGGATCAACGAGCAGTACTTC. V and J are TRBV19 and TRBJ2-7, with 12 bases aligning to TRBD2. Germline CDR1 is LNHDA and CDR2 is SQIVND (reference sequence). CDR3 length: 15 residues. V gave up 6 bases and J gave up 5 bases; unmatched junction bases: 8.